This entry is about one T cell receptor beta chain. What it binds is not known. The study assayed 75,000 to 100,000 TCR templates per sample. Libraries were prepared by immunoSEQ multiplex PCR; TCRdb keeps only in-frame clonotypes and omits some of them. Of more than 85,000 clones listed, about 90% were seen once; the top ten hold around 14%. Germline assignment: CDR1 MNHEY and CDR2 SMNVEV (reference sequence). This CDR3 region has 12 residues. Trimming took off 4 bases at V and 7 bases at J, with 10 bases between the two ends. The record originates from a study of siplizumab effects on memory and regulatory T cells. General study points: Mappable CD4+ clones that were alloreactive averaged approximately 70% Treg-derived with siplizumab versus roughly 25% in controls. A major contribution to the alloresponse seemed to be made by naive T cells, which seemed more diverse than memory cells. Sequences below about 10^-5 frequency were poorly captured. As a result, only a minor fraction of alloreactive clones mapped to unstimulated subsets.

Sequenced material: CD4+ T cells sorted from blood. The receptor was isolated from a human donor in good health. V and J are TRBV27 and TRBJ1-1; D may be TRBD1 (5 bases). CDR3: CASSSPGREAFF. CDR3 sequence (DNA): TGTGCCAGCAGTTCCCCAGGGCGTGAAGCTTTCTTT.